This T cell receptor beta chain was identified during a study of shared clonotypes between healthy human individuals. How the authors handled the data: ImmunoSEQ output held junction-only sequences without quality scores, so filtering differed. Assay used: immunoSEQ multiplex PCR; TCRdb lists only in-frame clones, some missing. The V and J calls and clone size were taken over from that table, and D and trimming were inferred from the DNA. The sample lists some 2 million clones, 85% to 95% occurring once. Whole-study results and caveats: Limited genetic and exposure-history diversity came from having few donors. Estimated richness was generally greater in naive than memory subsets.

As for this clone: No antigen is known for it.

The germline V gene has CDR1 MNHEY and CDR2 SMNVEV (reference sequence). There are 13 residues in the CDR3. Trimming took 7 bases from V and 0 from J, leaving 9 bases between them. This TCR was recovered from a young man in good health. Sequenced sample: naive CD4+ T cells sorted from blood. Documented subset: CD45RA+ positively selected. The genes are TRBV27 and TRBJ1-1; D unresolved. CDR3 in amino acids: CASKADMNTEAFF. DNA for the CDR3: TGTGCCAGCAAGGCAGACATGAACACTGAAGCTTTCTTT.